A selection of T cell receptor beta chains follows, all from one sample in a study of CD8 T cells in ankylosing spondylitis. MiXCR was run by TCRdb on the 5' RACE reads, yielding one entry per CDR3 protein. This sample has some 700,000 distinct CDR3 sequences, with around 19% found just once. Sample: blood, either unsorted or a sorted T cell fraction (not recorded which). Receptor source: a male donor with ankylosing spondylitis. Both conserved end residues are trimmed from each CDR3. The order of the fields is clone size, J gene, CDR3 length, V gene, CDR3 protein. Some rows mark clone size as missing; the rest say once, few, many or name a class of expanded clone.

few	TRBJ2-7	15	TRBV18	ASSLTTSGSPSGEQY
few	TRBJ1-2	13	TRBV12-3/TRBV12-4	ASSSGQGVNYGYT
.	TRBJ2-1	14	TRBV5-1	ASSLAGLAGANEQF
.	TRBJ2-1	12	TRBV4-3	ASSQGDYHNEQF
few	TRBJ1-2	8	TRBV12-3/TRBV12-4	ASRNNRET
.	TRBJ2-5	13	TRBV9	ASSDLDRDQETQY
.	TRBJ1-2	12	TRBV6-1	ASSAGLYDYGYT
.	TRBJ2-3	13	TRBV5-1	ASSSSGAEYQTQY
.	TRBJ2-1	14	TRBV5-1	ASSLPRGQGATEQF
few	TRBJ2-5	13	TRBV6-2/TRBV6-3	ASSYSGPGGETQY
.	TRBJ2-5	11	TRBV5-1	ASSFWEGETQY